The source of this TCR beta chain is a study of Graves' ophthalmopathy and Graves' hyperthyroidism. Whole-study results and caveats: Ophthalmopathy progression predictions by the model showed approximately 79% specificity and approximately 70% sensitivity.

This CDR3 contains 14 residues. With V trimmed by 6 bases and J by 1 base, 4 bases remained unmatched. Germline V lookup: CDR1 MNHNY, CDR2 SVGAGI (reference sequence). As for this clonotype: Its antigen is as yet unknown.

RNA served as the template for amplifying TCR beta CDR3 regions. HTBI-primed RT-PCR formed the first round, and a multiplex PCR formed the second. In TCRdb, the multiplex PCR reads were re-called with MiXCR into one record per CDR3 protein. The sample holds roughly 1.1 million distinct CDR3 sequences, less than 45% seen once. V and J are TRBV6-6 and TRBJ2-7, with 9 bases aligning to TRBD2. This sequence originates from an adult man with Graves' hyperthyroidism. Input material: peripheral blood or thyroid tissue (not recorded which). CDR3 sequence: CASRGTSRSYEQYF. CDR3 DNA: TGTGCCAGCAGAGGGACTAGCCGATCCTACGAGCAGTACTTC.